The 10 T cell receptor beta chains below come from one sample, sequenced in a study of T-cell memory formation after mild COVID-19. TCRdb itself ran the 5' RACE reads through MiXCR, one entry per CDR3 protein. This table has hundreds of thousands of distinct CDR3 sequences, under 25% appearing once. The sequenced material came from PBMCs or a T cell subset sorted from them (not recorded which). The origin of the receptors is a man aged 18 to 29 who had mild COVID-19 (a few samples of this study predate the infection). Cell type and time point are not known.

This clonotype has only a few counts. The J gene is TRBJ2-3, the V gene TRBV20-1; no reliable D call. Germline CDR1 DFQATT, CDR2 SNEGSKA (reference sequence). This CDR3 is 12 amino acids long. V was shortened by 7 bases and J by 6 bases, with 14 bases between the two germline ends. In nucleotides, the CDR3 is TGCAGTGGAAACCTAAAGGCGGATACGCAGTATTTT. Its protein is CSGNLKADTQYF.

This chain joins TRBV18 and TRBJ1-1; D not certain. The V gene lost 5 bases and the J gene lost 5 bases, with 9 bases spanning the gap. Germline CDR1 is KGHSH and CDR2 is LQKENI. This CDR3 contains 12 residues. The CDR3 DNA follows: TGTGCCAGCTCAGATCCTCGAACTGAAGCTTTCTTT. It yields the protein CASSDPRTEAFF.

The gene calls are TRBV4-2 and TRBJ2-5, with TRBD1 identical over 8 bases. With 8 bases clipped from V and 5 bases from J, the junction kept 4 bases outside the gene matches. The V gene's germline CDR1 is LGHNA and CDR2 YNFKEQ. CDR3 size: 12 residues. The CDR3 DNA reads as TGTGCCAGCCAGGACAGGGCCGAGACCCAGTACTTC. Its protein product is CASQDRAETQYF.

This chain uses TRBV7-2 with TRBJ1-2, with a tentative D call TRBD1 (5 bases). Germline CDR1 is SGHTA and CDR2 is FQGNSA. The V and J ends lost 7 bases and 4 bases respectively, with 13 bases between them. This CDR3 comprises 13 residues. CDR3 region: CASTPTAGYGYTF. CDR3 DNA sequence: TGTGCCAGCACCCCGACAGCAGGCTATGGCTACACCTTC.

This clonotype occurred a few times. The CDR3 sequence: CASSLEGQGRNEKLFF. The DNA for the CDR3 is TGTGCCAGCAGCTTAGAGGGCCAAGGGAGGAATGAAAAACTGTTTTTT. The gene calls are TRBV7-2 and TRBJ1-4, with no clear D. Germline CDR1 reads SGHTA; CDR2 reads FQGNSA. V was trimmed by 1 base and J by 5 bases, leaving 14 bases between them. The CDR3 extends over 16 amino acids.

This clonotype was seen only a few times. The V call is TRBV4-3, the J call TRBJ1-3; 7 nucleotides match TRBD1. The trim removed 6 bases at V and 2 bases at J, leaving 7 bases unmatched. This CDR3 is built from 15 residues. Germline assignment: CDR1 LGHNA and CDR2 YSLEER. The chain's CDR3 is CASRVDREPGNTIYF. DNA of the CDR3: TGCGCCAGCAGGGTAGACAGGGAACCTGGAAACACCATATATTTT.

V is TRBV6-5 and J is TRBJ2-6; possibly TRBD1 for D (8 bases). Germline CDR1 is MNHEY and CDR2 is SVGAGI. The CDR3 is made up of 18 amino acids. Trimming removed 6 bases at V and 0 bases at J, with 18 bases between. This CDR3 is CASRPYRGGPSGANVLTF. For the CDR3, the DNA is TGTGCCAGCAGGCCCTACAGGGGGGGGCCCTCTGGGGCCAACGTCCTGACTTTC.

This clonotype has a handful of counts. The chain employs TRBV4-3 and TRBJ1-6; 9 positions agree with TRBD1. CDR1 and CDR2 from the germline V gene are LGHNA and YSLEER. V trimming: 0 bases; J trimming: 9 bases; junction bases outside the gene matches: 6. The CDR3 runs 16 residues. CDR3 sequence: CASSQDPGTGFSPLHF. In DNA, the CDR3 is TGCGCCAGCAGCCAAGATCCAGGGACAGGGTTTTCACCCCTCCACTTT.

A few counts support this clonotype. The CDR3 spells CASSFPRQGGTEAFF. CDR3 DNA sequence: TGCGCCAGCAGCTTCCCCCGACAGGGCGGCACTGAAGCTTTCTTT. The V gene is TRBV5-1, the J gene TRBJ1-1; 7 bases line up with TRBD1. The trim removed 2 bases at V and 4 bases at J, leaving 8 bases unmatched. The CDR3 consists of 15 residues. CDR1 is SGHRS and CDR2 is YFSETQ in the germline V gene.

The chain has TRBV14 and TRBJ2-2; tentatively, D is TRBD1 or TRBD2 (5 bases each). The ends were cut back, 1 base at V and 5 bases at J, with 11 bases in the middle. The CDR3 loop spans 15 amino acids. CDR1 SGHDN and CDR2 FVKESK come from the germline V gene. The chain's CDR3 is CASSQVVGTTGELFF. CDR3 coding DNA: TGTGCCAGCAGCCAAGTCGTCGGGACGACCGGGGAGCTGTTTTTT.